This T cell receptor (beta chain) stems from a study of blood T cells in healthy people across ages. The CDR3 contains 16 residues. Germline trimming cut 3 bases from V and 13 bases from J; bases unmatched to any gene: 14. Per germline, CDR1 KGHDR and CDR2 SFDVKD. A second PCR of roughly 7 to 11 cycles used a sample-barcoded 5' primer and a J-beta primer mix. TCRdb reprocessed the 5' RACE reads with MiXCR, giving one entry per CDR3 protein. The table records approximately 690,000 distinct CDR3 sequences, about 43% of them present only once. In its sample, this clonotype was seen a few times. Specimen: blood. This TCR was recovered from a man older than 75 in good health. J is TRBJ2-4 and V is TRBV24-1; the match to TRBD1 covers 10 bases. The CDR3 region is CATSDAIGTGEREQYF. As DNA, the CDR3 is TGTGCCACCAGTGATGCCATTGGGACAGGGGAAAGGGAGCAGTACTTC.